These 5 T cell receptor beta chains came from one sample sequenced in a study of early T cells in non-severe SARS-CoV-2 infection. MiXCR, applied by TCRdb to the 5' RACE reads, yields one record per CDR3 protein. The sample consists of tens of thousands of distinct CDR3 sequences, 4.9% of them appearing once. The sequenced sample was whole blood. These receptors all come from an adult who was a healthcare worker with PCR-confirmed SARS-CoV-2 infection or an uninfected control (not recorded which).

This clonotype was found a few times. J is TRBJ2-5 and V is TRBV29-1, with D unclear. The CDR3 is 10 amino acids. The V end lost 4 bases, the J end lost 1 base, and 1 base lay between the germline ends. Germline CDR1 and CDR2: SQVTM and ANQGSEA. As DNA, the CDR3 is TGCAGCGTTGTCCAAGAGACCCAGTACTTC. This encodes CSVVQETQYF.

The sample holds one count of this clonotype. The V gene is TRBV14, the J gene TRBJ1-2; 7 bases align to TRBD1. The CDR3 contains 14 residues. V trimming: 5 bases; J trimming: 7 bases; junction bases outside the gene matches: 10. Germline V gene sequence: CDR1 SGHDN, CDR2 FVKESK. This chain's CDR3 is CASSSEGQAVGYTF. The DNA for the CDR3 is TGTGCCAGCAGCTCCGAAGGACAGGCCGTTGGCTACACCTTC.

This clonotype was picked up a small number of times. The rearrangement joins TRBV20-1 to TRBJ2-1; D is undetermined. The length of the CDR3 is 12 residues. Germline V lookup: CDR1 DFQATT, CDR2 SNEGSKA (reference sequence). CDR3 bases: TGCAGCAACTCAGGTCCAGACGATGAGCAGTTCTTC. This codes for CSNSGPDDEQFF.

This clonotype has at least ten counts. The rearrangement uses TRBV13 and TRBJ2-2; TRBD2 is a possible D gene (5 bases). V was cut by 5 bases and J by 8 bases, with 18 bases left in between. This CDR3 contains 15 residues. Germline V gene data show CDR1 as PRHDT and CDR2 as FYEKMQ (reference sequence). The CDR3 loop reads CASSQQPGLTGELFF. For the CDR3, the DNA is TGTGCCAGCAGCCAGCAGCCCGGACTCACTGGGGAGCTGTTTTTT. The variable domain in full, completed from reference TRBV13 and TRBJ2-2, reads AAGVIQSPRHLIKEKRETATLKCYPIPRHDTVYWYQQGPGQDPQFLISFYEKMQSDKGSIPDRFSAQQFSDYHSELNMSSLELGDSALYFCASSQQPGLTGELFFGEGSRLTVL.

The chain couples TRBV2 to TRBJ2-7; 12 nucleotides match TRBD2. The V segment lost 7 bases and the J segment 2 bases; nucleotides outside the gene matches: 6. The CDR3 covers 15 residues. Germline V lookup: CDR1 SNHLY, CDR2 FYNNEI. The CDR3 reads CASKITSGGPYEQYF. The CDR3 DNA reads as TGTGCCAGCAAGATAACTAGCGGGGGGCCCTACGAGCAGTACTTC.